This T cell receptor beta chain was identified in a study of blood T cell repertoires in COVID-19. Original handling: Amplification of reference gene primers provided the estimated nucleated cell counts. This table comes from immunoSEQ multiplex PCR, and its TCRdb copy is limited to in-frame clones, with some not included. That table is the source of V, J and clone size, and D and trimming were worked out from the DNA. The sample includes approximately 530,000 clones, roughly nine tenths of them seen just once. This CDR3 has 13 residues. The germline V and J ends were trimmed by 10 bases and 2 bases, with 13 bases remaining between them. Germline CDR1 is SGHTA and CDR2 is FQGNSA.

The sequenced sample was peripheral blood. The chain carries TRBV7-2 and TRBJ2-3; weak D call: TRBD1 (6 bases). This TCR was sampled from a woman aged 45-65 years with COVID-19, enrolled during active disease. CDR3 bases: TGTGCCATCCAGGGGCTCAACACAGATACGCAGTATTTT. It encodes CAIQGLNTDTQYF.